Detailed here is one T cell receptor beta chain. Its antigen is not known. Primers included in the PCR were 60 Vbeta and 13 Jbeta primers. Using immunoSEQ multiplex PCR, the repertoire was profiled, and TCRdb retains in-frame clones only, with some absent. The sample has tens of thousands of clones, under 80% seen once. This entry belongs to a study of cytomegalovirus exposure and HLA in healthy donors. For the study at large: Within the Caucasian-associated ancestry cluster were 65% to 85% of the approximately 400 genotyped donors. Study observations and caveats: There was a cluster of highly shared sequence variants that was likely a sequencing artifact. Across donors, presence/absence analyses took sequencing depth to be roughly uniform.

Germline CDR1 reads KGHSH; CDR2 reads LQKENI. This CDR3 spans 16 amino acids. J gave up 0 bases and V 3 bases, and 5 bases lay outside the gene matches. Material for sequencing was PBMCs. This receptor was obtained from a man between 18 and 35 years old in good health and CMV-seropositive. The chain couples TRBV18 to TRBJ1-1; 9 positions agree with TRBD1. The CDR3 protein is CASSPGQGSMNTEAFF. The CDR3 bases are TGTGCCAGCTCACCGGGACAGGGATCCATGAACACTGAAGCTTTCTTT.